This TCR beta chain is from a study of blood T cell repertoires in COVID-19. Study background: Material from acute and convalescent COVID-19 was sourced from the United States, Italy and Spain. Sources were T cells, B-cell-depleted T cells, or PBMCs; the material itself was cDNA or gDNA.

Authors' processing steps: Reference gene primer amplification yielded estimated nucleated cell counts. Repertoires were generated with immunoSEQ multiplex PCR, while TCRdb's copy carries only in-frame clones and drops some. V and J calls plus clone size are reproduced from that table; the DNA served to infer D and trimming. The table has tens of thousands of clones, roughly three quarters seen once. This CDR3 is built from 14 residues. Germline assignment: CDR1 LNHNV and CDR2 YYDKDF (reference sequence). Trimming left V 0 bases short and J 2 bases short, with 8 bases between. This sequence originates from a human donor in a cohort sampled during active COVID-19. The sample consisted of peripheral blood. J is TRBJ2-7 and V is TRBV15; TRBD2 might be the D (5 bases). The CDR3 DNA follows: TGTGCCACCAGCAGAGACCGGGGTACCTACGAGCAGTACTTC. This sequence encodes CATSRDRGTYEQYF. Looking up the rest from reference TRBV15 and TRBJ2-7 gives the full variable domain: DAMVIQNPRYQVTQFGKPVTLSCSQTLNHNVMYWYQQKSSQAPKLLFHYYDKDFNNEADTPDNFQSRRPNTSFCFLDIRSPGLGDTAMYLCATSRDRGTYEQYFGPGTRLTVT.